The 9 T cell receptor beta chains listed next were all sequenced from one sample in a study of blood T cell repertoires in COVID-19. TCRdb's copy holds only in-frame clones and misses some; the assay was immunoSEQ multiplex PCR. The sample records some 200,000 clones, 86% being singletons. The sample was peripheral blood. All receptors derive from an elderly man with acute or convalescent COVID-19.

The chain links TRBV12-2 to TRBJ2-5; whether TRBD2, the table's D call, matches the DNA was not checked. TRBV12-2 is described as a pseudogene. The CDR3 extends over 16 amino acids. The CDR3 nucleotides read TGTGCAAGTCGCGCCACTAGCGGGAGTAGGCAAGAGACCCAGTACTTC. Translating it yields CASRATSGSRQETQYF.

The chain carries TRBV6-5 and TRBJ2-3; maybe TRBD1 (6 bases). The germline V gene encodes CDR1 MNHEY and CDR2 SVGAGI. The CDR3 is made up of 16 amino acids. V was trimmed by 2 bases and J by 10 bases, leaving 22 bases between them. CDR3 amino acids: CASSYGAGVGAYPQYF. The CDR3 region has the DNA TGTGCCAGCAGTTACGGGGCAGGGGTCGGTGCATATCCGCAGTATTTT.

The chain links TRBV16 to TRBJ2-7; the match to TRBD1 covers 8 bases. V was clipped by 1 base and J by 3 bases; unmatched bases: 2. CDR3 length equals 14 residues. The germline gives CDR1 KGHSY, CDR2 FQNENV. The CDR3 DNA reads TGTGCCAGCAGCCAATTCACAGGGGGCTACGAGCAGTACGTC. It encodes CASSQFTGGYEQYV.

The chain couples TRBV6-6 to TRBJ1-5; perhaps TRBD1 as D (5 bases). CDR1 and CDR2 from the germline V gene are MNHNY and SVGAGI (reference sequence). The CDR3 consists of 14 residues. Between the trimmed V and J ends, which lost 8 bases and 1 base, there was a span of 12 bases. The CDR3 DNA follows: TGTGCCAGCGGGGGGGGATTAAGCAATCAGCCCCAGCATTTT. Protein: CASGGGLSNQPQHF.

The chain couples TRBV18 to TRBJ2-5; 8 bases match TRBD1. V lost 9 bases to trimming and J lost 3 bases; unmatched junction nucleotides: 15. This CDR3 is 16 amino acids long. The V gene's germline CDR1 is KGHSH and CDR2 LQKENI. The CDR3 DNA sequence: TGTGCCAGTACCCCTTCCGCCAGGGGGCGTGAAGAGACCCAGTACTTC. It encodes CASTPSARGREETQYF.

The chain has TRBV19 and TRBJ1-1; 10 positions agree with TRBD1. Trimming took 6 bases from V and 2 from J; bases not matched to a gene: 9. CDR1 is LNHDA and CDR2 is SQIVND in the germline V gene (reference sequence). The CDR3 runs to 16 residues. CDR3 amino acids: CASRNRDRGFNTEAFF. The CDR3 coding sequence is TGTGCCAGTAGGAACCGGGACAGGGGCTTTAACACTGAAGCTTTCTTT.

Written as DNA, the CDR3 is TGTGCCAGCAGCCAAGTCAGTTCTAATTCACCCCTCCACTTT. Translating it yields CASSQVSSNSPLHF. This chain connects TRBV3-1 (or the pseudogene TRBV3-2) to TRBJ1-6; D uncertain. The CDR3 length is 14 residues. The germline gives CDR1 LGHDT, CDR2 YNNKEL (reference sequence). The V end lost 1 base, the J end lost 6 bases, and 7 bases lay between the germline ends.

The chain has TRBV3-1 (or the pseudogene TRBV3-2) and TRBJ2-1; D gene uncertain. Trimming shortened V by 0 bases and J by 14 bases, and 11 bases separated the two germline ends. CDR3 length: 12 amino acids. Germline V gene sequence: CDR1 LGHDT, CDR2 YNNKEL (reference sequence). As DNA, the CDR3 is TGTGCCAGCAGCCAAGACCGAATTACAGAGTTCTTC. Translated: CASSQDRITEFF.

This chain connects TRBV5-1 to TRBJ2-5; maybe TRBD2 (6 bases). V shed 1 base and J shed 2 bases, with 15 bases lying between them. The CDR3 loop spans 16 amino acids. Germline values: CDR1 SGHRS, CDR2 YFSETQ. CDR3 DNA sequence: TGCGCCAGCAGCTTGAATGGCGGGGTGGAACAAGAGACCCAGTACTTC. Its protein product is CASSLNGGVEQETQYF.